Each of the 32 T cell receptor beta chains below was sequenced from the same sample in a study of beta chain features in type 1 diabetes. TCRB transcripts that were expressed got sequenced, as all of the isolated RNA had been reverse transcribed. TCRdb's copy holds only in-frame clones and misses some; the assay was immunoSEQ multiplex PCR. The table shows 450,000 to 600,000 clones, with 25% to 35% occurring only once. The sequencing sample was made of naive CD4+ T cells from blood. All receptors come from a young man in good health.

CDR3 nucleotides: TGCGCCAGCACGACAACAGGGACTCCGGGTGGTGTCATTCAGTACTTC. Amino acids: CASTTTGTPGGVIQYF. This rearrangement joins TRBV5-1 to TRBJ2-4; D possibly matches TRBD1 or TRBD2 (6 bases each). The CDR3 consists of 16 residues. Trimming removed 6 bases from V and 9 bases from J, with 25 bases in between. CDR1 and CDR2 from the germline V gene are SGHRS and YFSETQ.

The chain's CDR3 is CAWSMPIRETQYF. The CDR3 nucleotides read TGTGCCTGGAGTATGCCTATCCGGGAGACCCAGTACTTC. This chain joins TRBV30 and TRBJ2-5; no clear D gene. The V gene's germline CDR1 is GTSNPN and CDR2 SVGIG (reference sequence). This CDR3 has 13 residues. V was clipped by 2 bases and J by 5 bases, with 12 bases between them. Using reference TRBV30 and TRBJ2-5 for the parts outside the CDR3, the full variable domain is SQTIHQWPATLVQPVGSPLSLECTVEGTSNPNLYWYRQAAGRGLQLLFYSVGIGQISSEVPQNLSASRPQDRQFILSSKKLLLSDSGFYLCAWSMPIRETQYFGPGTRLLVL.

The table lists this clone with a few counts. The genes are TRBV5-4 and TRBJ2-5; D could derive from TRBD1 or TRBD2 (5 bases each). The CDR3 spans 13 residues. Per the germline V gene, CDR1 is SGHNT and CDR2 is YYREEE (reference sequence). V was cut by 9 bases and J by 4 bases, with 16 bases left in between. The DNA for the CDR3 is TGTGCCACCGCCGGGACGGCGCGAGAGACCCAGTACTTC. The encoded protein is CATAGTARETQYF.

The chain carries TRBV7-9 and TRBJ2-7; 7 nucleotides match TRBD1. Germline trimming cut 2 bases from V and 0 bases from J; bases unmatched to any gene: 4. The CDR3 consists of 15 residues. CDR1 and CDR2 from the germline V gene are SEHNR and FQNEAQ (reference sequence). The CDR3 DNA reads TGTGCCAGCAGCTTACCGACAGGGATCTCCTACGAGCAGTACTTC. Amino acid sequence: CASSLPTGISYEQYF.

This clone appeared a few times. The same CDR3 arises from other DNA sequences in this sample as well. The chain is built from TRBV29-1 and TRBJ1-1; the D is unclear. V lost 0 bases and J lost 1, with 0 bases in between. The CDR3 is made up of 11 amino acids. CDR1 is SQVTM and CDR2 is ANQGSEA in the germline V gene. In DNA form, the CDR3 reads TGCAGCGTTGAAGAGAACACTGAAGCTTTCTTT. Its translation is CSVEENTEAFF.

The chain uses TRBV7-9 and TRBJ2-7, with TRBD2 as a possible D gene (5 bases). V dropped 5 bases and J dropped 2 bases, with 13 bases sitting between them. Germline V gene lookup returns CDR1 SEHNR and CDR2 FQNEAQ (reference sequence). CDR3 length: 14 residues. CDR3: CASSPRRGTYEQYF. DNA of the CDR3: TGTGCCAGCAGCCCTAGACGGGGTACCTACGAGCAGTACTTC.

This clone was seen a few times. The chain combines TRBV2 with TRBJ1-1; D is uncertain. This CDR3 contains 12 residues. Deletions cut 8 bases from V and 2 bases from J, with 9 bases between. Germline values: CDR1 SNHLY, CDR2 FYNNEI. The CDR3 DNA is TGTGCCAGCGGGGTCACTAACACTGAAGCTTTCTTT. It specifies CASGVTNTEAFF.

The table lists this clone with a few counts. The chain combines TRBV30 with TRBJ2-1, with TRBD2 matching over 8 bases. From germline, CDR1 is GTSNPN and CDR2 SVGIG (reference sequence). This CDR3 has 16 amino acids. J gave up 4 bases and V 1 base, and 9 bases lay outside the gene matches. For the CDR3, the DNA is TGTGCCTGGAGTGCCCTTCTAGCGGGTTTATACAATGAGCAGTTCTTC. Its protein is CAWSALLAGLYNEQFF.

The CDR3 bases are TGTGCCTGGCTACAGGGGAAAAATGAAAAACTGTTTTTT. Translating it yields CAWLQGKNEKLFF. The rearrangement links TRBV30 to TRBJ1-4, with 7 bases lining up with TRBD1. Trimming removed 5 bases from V and 5 bases from J; junction bases left unmatched: 5. CDR1 is GTSNPN, CDR2 SVGIG, per germline (reference sequence). This CDR3 is built from 13 residues.

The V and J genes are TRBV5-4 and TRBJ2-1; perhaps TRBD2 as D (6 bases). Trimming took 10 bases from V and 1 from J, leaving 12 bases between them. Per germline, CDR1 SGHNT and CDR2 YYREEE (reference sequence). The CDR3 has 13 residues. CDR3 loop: CASSGTSYNEQFF. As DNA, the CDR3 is TGTGCCTCCTCCGGGACTTCCTACAATGAGCAGTTCTTC. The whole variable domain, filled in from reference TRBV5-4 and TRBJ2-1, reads ETGVTQSPTHLIKTRGQQVTLRCSSQSGHNTVSWYQQALGQGPQFIFQYYREEENGRGNFPPRFSGLQFPNYSSELNVNALELDDSALYLCASSGTSYNEQFFGPGTRLTVL.

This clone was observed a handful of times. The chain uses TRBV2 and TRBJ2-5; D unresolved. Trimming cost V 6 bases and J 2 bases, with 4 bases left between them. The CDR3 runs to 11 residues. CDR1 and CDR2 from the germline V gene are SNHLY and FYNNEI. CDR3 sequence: CASRQQETQYF. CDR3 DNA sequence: TGTGCCAGCAGACAACAAGAGACCCAGTACTTC.

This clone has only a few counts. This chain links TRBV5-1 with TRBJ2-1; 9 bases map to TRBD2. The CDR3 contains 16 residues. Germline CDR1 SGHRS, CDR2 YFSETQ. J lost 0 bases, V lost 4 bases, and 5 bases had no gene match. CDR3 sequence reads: CASSGGLAISYNEQFF. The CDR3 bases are TGCGCCAGCAGCGGGGGACTAGCAATCTCCTACAATGAGCAGTTCTTC.

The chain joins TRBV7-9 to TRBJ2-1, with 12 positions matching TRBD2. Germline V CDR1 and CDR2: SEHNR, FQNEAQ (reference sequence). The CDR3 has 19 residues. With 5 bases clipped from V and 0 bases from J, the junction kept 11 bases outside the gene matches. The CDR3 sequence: CASSRGRLAGARSYNEQFF. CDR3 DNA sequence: TGTGCCAGCAGCCGAGGCCGACTAGCGGGAGCCCGCTCCTACAATGAGCAGTTCTTC.

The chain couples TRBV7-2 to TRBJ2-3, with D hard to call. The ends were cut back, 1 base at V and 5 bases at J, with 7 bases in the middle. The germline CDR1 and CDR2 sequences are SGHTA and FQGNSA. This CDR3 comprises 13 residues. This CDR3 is CASSLGKVDTQYF. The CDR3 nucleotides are TGTGCCAGCAGCTTAGGGAAGGTAGATACGCAGTATTTT. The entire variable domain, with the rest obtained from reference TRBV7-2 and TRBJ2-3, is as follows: GAGVSQSPSNKVTEKGKDVELRCDPISGHTALYWYRQSLGQGLEFLIYFQGNSAPDKSGLPSDRFSAERTGGSVSTLTIQRTQQEDSAVYLCASSLGKVDTQYFGPGTRLTVL.

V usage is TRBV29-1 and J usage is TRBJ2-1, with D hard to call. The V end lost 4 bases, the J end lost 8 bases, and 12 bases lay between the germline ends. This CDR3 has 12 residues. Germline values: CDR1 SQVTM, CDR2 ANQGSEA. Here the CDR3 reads CSVVTVWDEQFF. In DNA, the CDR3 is TGCAGCGTTGTGACCGTCTGGGATGAGCAGTTCTTC.

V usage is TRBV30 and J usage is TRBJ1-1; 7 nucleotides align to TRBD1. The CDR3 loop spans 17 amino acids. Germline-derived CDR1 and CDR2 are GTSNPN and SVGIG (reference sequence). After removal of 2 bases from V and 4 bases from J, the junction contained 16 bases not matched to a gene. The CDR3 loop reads CAWSKLETGRGSTEAFF. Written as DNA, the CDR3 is TGTGCCTGGAGTAAGCTGGAGACAGGGCGGGGTAGCACTGAAGCTTTCTTT.

The CDR3 here is CASRRTYGYTF. CDR3 nucleotide sequence: TGTGCCAGTAGGAGGACTTATGGCTACACCTTC. The gene calls are TRBV19 and TRBJ1-2; no clear D. Germline V gene data show CDR1 as LNHDA and CDR2 as SQIVND (reference sequence). V lost 6 bases to trimming and J lost 5 bases, with 7 bases between them. The CDR3 is 11 residues long. The full variable domain, its missing parts supplied by reference TRBV19 and TRBJ1-2, is DGGITQSPKYLFRKEGQNVTLSCEQNLNHDAMYWYRQDPGQGLRLIYYSQIVNDFQKGDIAEGYSVSREKKESFPLTVTSAQKNPTAFYLCASRRTYGYTFGSGTRLTVV.

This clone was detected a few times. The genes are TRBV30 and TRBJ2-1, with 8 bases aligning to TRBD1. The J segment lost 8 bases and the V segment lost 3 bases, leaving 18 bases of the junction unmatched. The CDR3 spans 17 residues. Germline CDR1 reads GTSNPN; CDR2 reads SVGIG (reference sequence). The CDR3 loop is CAWSPGQGASLVDEQFF. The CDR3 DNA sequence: TGTGCCTGGAGCCCTGGGCAGGGGGCGTCGCTGGTCGATGAGCAGTTCTTC.

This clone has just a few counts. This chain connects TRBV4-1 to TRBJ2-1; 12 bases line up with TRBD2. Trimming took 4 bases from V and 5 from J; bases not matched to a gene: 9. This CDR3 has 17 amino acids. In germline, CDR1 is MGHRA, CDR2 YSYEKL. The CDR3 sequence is CASSPLTSGSLNNEQFF. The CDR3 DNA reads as TGCGCCAGCAGCCCCCTGACTAGCGGGAGCCTCAACAATGAGCAGTTCTTC.

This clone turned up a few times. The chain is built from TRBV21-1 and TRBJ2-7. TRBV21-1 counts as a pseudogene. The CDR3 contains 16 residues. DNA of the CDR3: TGTGCCAGCAGCCCAGGGGCGGGACGGTGCTCCTACGAGCAGTACTTC. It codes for CASSPGAGRCSYEQYF.

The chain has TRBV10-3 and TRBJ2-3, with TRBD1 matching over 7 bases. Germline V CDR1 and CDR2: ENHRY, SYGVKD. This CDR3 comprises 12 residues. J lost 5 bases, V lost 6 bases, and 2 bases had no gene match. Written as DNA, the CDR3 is TGTGCCATCAGGGCAGGGGGAGATACGCAGTATTTT. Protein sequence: CAIRAGGDTQYF.

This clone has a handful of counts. The CDR3 nucleotides read TGTGCCTCCCAAGGGCTTAGCGGGAGGGACTACGAGCAGTACTTC. It yields the protein CASQGLSGRDYEQYF. The chain links TRBV30 to TRBJ2-7; TRBD2 agrees at 11 bases. This CDR3 comprises 15 residues. V shed 7 bases and J 3 bases; nucleotides not matched to a gene: 11. The V gene's germline CDR1 is GTSNPN and CDR2 SVGIG (reference sequence).

CDR3 region: CASRGTGDNEQFF. CDR3 in DNA: TGTGCCAGCAGAGGGACTGGAGACAATGAGCAGTTCTTC. This sequence joins TRBV27 and TRBJ2-1, with a tentative D call TRBD2 (6 bases). Germline lookup yields CDR1 MNHEY and CDR2 SMNVEV (reference sequence). Trimming took 6 bases from V and 5 from J, leaving 11 bases between them. CDR3 length equals 13 residues.

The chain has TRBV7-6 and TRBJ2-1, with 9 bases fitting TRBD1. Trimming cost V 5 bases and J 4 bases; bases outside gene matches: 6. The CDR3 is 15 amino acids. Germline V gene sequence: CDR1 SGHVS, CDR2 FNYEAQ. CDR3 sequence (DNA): TGTGCCAGCAGCCCCGCCGACAGGGGGTACAATGAGCAGTTCTTC. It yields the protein CASSPADRGYNEQFF. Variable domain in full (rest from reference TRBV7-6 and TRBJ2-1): GAGVSQSPRYKVTKRGQDVALRCDPISGHVSLYWYRQALGQGPEFLTYFNYEAQQDKSGLPNDRFSAERPEGSISTLTIQRTEQRDSAMYRCASSPADRGYNEQFFGPGTRLTVL.

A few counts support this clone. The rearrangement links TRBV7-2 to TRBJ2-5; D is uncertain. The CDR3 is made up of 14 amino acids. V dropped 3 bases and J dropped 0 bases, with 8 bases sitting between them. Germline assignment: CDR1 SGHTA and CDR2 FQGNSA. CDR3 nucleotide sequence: TGTGCCAGCAGCTTTTCGAGAAACCAAGAGACCCAGTACTTC. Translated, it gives CASSFSRNQETQYF.

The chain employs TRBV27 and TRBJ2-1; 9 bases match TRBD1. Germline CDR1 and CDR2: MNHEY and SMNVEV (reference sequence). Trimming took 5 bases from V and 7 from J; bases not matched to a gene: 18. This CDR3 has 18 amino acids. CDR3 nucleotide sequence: TGTGCCAGCAGTCCGGCCCACAGGGGGCGAGATTCTTTGAATGAGCAGTTCTTC. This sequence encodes CASSPAHRGRDSLNEQFF.

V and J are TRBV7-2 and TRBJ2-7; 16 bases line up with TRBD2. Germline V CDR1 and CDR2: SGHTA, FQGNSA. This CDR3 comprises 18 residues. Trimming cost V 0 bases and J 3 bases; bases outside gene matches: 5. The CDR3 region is CASSLASGLAGGFYEQYF. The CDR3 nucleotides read TGTGCCAGCAGCTTAGCCTCGGGACTAGCGGGAGGGTTCTACGAGCAGTACTTC.

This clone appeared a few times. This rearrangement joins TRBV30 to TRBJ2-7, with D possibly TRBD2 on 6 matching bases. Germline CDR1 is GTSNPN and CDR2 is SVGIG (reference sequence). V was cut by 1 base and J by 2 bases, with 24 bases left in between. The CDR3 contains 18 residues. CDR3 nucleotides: TGTGCCTGGAGTGGGGTCGCGGAGGGAAGCCGCTCCCCCTACGAGCAGTACTTC. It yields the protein CAWSGVAEGSRSPYEQYF.

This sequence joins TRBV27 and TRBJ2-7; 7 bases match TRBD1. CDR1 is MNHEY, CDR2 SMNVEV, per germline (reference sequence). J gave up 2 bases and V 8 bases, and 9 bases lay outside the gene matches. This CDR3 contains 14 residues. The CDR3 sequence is CASRTSGQPYEQYF. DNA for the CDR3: TGTGCCAGCCGAACCTCGGGACAGCCCTACGAGCAGTACTTC.

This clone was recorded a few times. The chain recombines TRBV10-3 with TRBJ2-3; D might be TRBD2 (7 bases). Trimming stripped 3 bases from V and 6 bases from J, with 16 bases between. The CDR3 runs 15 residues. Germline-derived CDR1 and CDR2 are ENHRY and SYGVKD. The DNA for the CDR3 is TGTGCCATCAGTGATGGGGGCGGGAGAGCGGATACGCAGTATTTT. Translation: CAISDGGGRADTQYF.

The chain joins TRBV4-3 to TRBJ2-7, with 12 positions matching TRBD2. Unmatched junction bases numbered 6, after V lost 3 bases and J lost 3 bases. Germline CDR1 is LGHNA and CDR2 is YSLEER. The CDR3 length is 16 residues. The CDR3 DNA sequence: TGCGCCAGCAGCCATCCCGGGACTAGCGGGTACTACGAGCAGTACTTC. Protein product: CASSHPGTSGYYEQYF.

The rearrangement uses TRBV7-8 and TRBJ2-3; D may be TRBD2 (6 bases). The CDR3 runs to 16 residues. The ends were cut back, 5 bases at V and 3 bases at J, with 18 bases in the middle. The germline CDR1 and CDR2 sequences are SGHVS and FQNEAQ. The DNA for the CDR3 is TGTGCCAGCAGCCCTAAACGACTAGAGAGGACAGATACGCAGTATTTT. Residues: CASSPKRLERTDTQYF.